One TCR beta chain is described in this entry. Its antigen is still unknown. The sample comes from a study of T cell responses to AZD1222 COVID-19 vaccine. Study as a whole: Whether given at about 4 or about 12 weeks, second doses were pooled. Overall study results and limits: Spike-specific TCR breadth and depth grew following two AZD1222 doses.

Method: immunoSEQ multiplex PCR; TCRdb's copy keeps in-frame clones and lacks some. The sample contains approximately 100,000 clones, approximately 90% of which appear only once. There are 17 residues in the CDR3. V shed 4 bases and J 4 bases; nucleotides not matched to a gene: 9. Germline CDR1 reads LGHNA; CDR2 reads YSLEER. The source of this sequence is an adult in good health. This chain connects TRBV4-3 to TRBJ2-3; 12 bases are shared with TRBD2. This material consisted of peripheral blood, taken on day 0 of AZD1222 vaccination. The CDR3, as DNA: TGCGCCAGCAGCCTTGACGCTAGCGGGGGGGACGCAGATACGCAGTATTTT. The encoded protein is CASSLDASGGDADTQYF.